The 21 T cell receptor beta chains in this list originate from one sample, sequenced in a study of tumor-infiltrating lymphocytes in primary liver carcinoma listed by TCRdb under 2017. Instrument used: Illumina HiSeq 2500. TCRbeta-specific cDNA was reverse-transcribed from 500 ng total RNA using a constant-region primer and ProtoScript II reverse transcriptase. TCRbeta libraries were built with three nested multiplex PCR rounds, a slightly modified ARM-PCR procedure. Each of the first two PCR rounds ran for around 11 cycles and used multiplex TRBV1-TRBV30 forward primers together with a Cbeta reverse primer. TCRdb handled the public reads itself, with Q25 trimming in fastp and clone calling in MiXCR, and kept productive beta chains. Identical CDR3 protein sequences are pooled into one entry, listed with their most common genes and DNA. The sample records approximately 340,000 distinct CDR3 sequences, less than 65% of which are singletons. The ten largest make up under 8.5% of the sample.

TRIzol reagent was used to extract blood RNA from unsorted whole blood, while the DNeasy Blood & Tissue kit provided the germline DNA. Sequencing was done on a sample of peripheral blood. These receptors were taken from a middle-aged man with primary liver carcinoma and hepatitis B virus infection.

To note about this clonotype: No conserved phenylalanine or tryptophan ends this CDR3, so it is likely a read error. No DNA is shown, since the ends of the CDR3 on it are uncertain; the CDR3 is the one TCRdb lists. The rearrangement links TRBV11-2 to TRBJ1-1; the table's D call, TRBD1, was not checked against the DNA. The CDR3 spans 16 amino acids, including both terminal residues. CDR1 is SGHAT and CDR2 is FQNNGV in the germline V gene. This CDR3 is CASSLAYRGTVTEVFY.

This clonotype showed up many times. This chain uses TRBV6-5 with TRBJ2-1, with D possibly being TRBD1 (6 bases). V shed 4 bases and J shed 9 bases, with 13 bases lying between them. The CDR3 has 13 amino acids. Germline V gives CDR1 MNHEY, CDR2 SVGAGI. CDR3 in DNA: TGTGCCAGCAGTTTCCAGGGGCCGGGTGAGCAGTTCTTC. It is translated as CASSFQGPGEQFF.

The chain combines TRBV6-6 with TRBJ2-1, with TRBD2 identical over 8 bases. This CDR3 has 12 amino acids. Germline V gene lookup returns CDR1 MNHNY and CDR2 SVGAGI (reference sequence). V was clipped by 7 bases and J by 9 bases; unmatched bases: 5. Written as DNA, the CDR3 is TGTGCCAGCAATAAACGGGAGGGTGAGCAGTTCTTC. It specifies CASNKREGEQFF.

V usage is TRBV6-2 or TRBV6-3 and J usage is TRBJ1-1; no definite D call. This CDR3 comprises 14 residues. CDR1 is MNHEY and CDR2 is SVGEGT in the germline V gene. Trimming cost V 0 bases and J 5 bases, with 10 bases left between them. The CDR3 spells CASSYSILATEAFF. As DNA, the CDR3 is TGTGCCAGCAGTTACTCGATCCTTGCTACTGAAGCTTTCTTT.

On this clonotype itself: Here the CDR3 omits its conserved ending phenylalanine or tryptophan, so a read error is the likely source. The chain links TRBV11-2 to TRBJ2-1; D uncertain. Per the germline V gene, CDR1 is SGHAT and CDR2 is FQNNGV. The CDR3 contains 11 residues. The CDR3 loop reads CASTLVREQFS. The CDR3 DNA reads as TGTGCCAGCACCTTAGTACGGGAGCAGTTCTCC.

With respect to this clonotype: A much larger clone lies one base from this, so it may be a read error. CDR3 sequence reads: CASSPTPAFRSRLHF. CDR3 sequence (DNA): TGTGCCAGCAGTCCGACACCGGCGTTTAGGTCACGCCTCCACTTT. The chain employs TRBV12-3 or TRBV12-4 and TRBJ1-6, with D unclear. The CDR3 loop spans 15 amino acids.

The chain links TRBV10-3 to TRBJ2-7, with D perhaps being TRBD1 or TRBD2 (7 bases each). This CDR3 region has 14 residues. Per the germline V gene, CDR1 is ENHRY and CDR2 is SYGVKD. CDR3: CVSGTELLTYEQYF. The DNA for the CDR3 is TGTGTCAGCGGGACAGAACTACTTACCTACGAGCAGTACTTC.

V usage is TRBV25-1 and J usage is TRBJ2-5, with 13 bases fitting TRBD2. Germline CDR1 and CDR2: MGHDK and SYGVNS. There are 16 residues in the CDR3. V lost 6 bases to trimming and J lost 5 bases; unmatched junction nucleotides: 9. DNA of the CDR3: TGTGCCAGCAGCCGACTAGCGGGAGGCCAGGAGGAGACCCAGTACTTC. It encodes CASSRLAGGQEETQYF.

This sequence joins TRBV11-2 and TRBJ2-5; D unresolved. The germline V and J ends were trimmed by 5 bases and 2 bases, with 12 bases remaining between them. This CDR3 comprises 14 residues. Germline CDR1 and CDR2: SGHAT and FQNNGV. DNA for the CDR3: TGTGCCAGCAGCACGGCAGGAGCTCAAGAGACCCAGTACTTC. Its protein product is CASSTAGAQETQYF.

J is TRBJ2-7 and V is TRBV5-6; D gene uncertain. Germline CDR1 and CDR2: SGHDT and YYEEEE. The CDR3 runs to 15 residues. Trimming stripped 4 bases from V and 4 bases from J, with 18 bases between. This CDR3 is CASSRGLEGSYEQYF. CDR3 DNA sequence: TGTGCCAGCAGCCGCGGATTAGAAGGGTCTTACGAGCAGTACTTC.

As for this clonotype: A much larger clone lies one base from this, so it may be a read error. The V call is TRBV6-5, the J call TRBJ2-3; D is unresolved. The ends were cut back, 10 bases at V and 0 bases at J, with 11 bases in the middle. Germline V gives CDR1 MNHEY, CDR2 SVGAGI. This CDR3 spans 13 amino acids. CDR3 region: CATTGGSTDTQYF. Written as DNA, the CDR3 is TGTGCCACGACGGGCGGAAGCACAGATACGCAGTATTTT.

This clonotype was found once. The junction and the germline gene differ at one end; a read error may be behind it. This chain joins TRBV11-2 and TRBJ2-7; D is ambiguous. The CDR3 is 12 residues long. From germline, CDR1 is SGHAT and CDR2 FQNNGV. Here the CDR3 reads CATKESSYEQYF. Here the CDR3 DNA reads TGCGCCACCAAGGAGTCCTCTTACGAGCAGTACTTC. Complete variable domain (other parts from reference TRBV11-2 and TRBJ2-7): EAGVAQSPRYKIIEKRQSVAFWCNPISGHATLYWYQQILGQGPKLLIQFQNNGVVDDSQLPKDRFSAERLKGVDSTLKIQPAKLEDSAVYLCATKESSYEQYFGPGTRLTVT.

As concerns this clonotype: At one end the junction does not follow the germline gene, possibly because of a read error. This chain connects TRBV6-5 to TRBJ1-1, with D unclear. The CDR3 extends over 13 amino acids. Germline V gene data show CDR1 as MNHEY and CDR2 as SVGAGI. CDR3 region: CANSYWTDTEVFF. Here the CDR3 DNA reads TGTGCCAACAGTTACTGGACTGACACTGAAGTTTTCTTT.

Note on this clonotype: The junction departs from germline at one end; a sequencing error may be responsible. J is TRBJ1-1 and V is TRBV11-2, with D perhaps TRBD1 (6 bases). The CDR3 covers 14 residues. Looked up from germline, CDR1 is SGHAT and CDR2 is FQNNGV. The CDR3 coding sequence is TGCGCCAGGAGCTTCGACAGGCTGAACACTGAAGCTTTCTTT. This codes for CARSFDRLNTEAFF.

In the case of this clonotype: This clone may be a read error of a much larger clone one base away. The rearrangement links TRBV6-6 to TRBJ2-1; 7 bases are a match to TRBD2. The V and J ends lost 5 bases and 5 bases, in that order; junction bases with no gene match: 15. The CDR3 is made up of 17 amino acids. The V gene's germline CDR1 is MNHNY and CDR2 SVGAGI (reference sequence). The CDR3 DNA reads TGTGCCAGCAGTCACCGACCGTGGGGGGGTCCCAACAATGAGCAGTTCTTC. Translation gives CASSHRPWGGPNNEQFF.

As for this clonotype: The junction shows a germline mismatch at one end, possibly a read error. The J gene is TRBJ2-7, the V gene TRBV11-2; D is possibly TRBD2 (5 bases). Germline-derived CDR1 and CDR2 are SGHAT and FQNNGV. The CDR3 is 15 residues long. CDR3 DNA: TGTGTCAGCAGCTTACCAGAGGGCCTCGCGAGCGAGCAGTACTTC. As protein: CVSSLPEGLASEQYF.

The chain uses TRBV11-3 and TRBJ1-1, with D unresolved. V was trimmed by 0 bases and J by 13 bases, leaving 15 bases between them. The CDR3 length is 13 residues. CDR1 SGHNT and CDR2 YENEEA come from the germline V gene. CDR3 loop: CASSLEGWKEGFF. The CDR3 DNA reads TGTGCCAGCAGCTTAGAGGGGTGGAAGGAGGGTTTCTTT.

On this clonotype itself: An end of the junction does not agree with germline; a read error may underlie this. J is TRBJ2-5 and V is TRBV10-2, with a possible D match to TRBD1 (6 bases). The CDR3 runs 18 residues. The germline CDR1 and CDR2 sequences are WSHSY and SAAADI. CDR3 region: CASSESRGLTTTQETQYF. In DNA, the CDR3 is TGCGCCAGCAGTGAGTCCAGGGGCCTAACAACTACCCAAGAGACTCAGTACTTC.

CDR3 sequence (DNA): TGTGCCAGCAGCTCCCAAGATTGGGCTAGCAACTACAATGAGCAGTTCTTC. This sequence encodes CASSSQDWASNYNEQFF. The rearrangement joins TRBV11-2 to TRBJ2-1, with D possibly TRBD2 on 5 matching bases. There are 17 residues in the CDR3. Germline-derived CDR1 and CDR2 are SGHAT and FQNNGV. The ends were cut back, 4 bases at V and 3 bases at J, with 19 bases in the middle. Full variable domain (rest looked up from reference TRBV11-2 and TRBJ2-1): EAGVAQSPRYKIIEKRQSVAFWCNPISGHATLYWYQQILGQGPKLLIQFQNNGVVDDSQLPKDRFSAERLKGVDSTLKIQPAKLEDSAVYLCASSSQDWASNYNEQFFGPGTRLTVL.

Comments on this clonotype: A read error may be the cause here, since a much bigger clone is one base away. The chain employs TRBV7-8 and TRBJ2-7; D is unresolved. The CDR3 spans 13 residues. The V end lost 2 bases, the J end lost 0 bases, and 5 bases lay between the germline ends. Per the germline V gene, CDR1 is SGHVS and CDR2 is FQNEAQ. The chain's CDR3 is CASSLMSSYEQYF. DNA for the CDR3: TGTGCCAGCAGCTTAATGAGCTCCTACGAGCAGTACTTC.

In regard to this clonotype: One end of the junction fails to match germline, which may point to a read error. V and J are TRBV29-1 and TRBJ2-3; TRBD2 matches at 8 bases. Germline assignment: CDR1 SQVTM and CDR2 ANQGSEA. The CDR3 runs 15 residues. CDR3: CSFPGTGGSTDTQYF. The CDR3 nucleotides read TGTAGCTTCCCCGGGACGGGAGGGAGTACAGATACGCAGTATTTT.